The sequence of this T cell receptor beta chain was determined in a study of blood T cell repertoires in COVID-19. Across the study: Samples of COVID-19 (acute and convalescent) were obtained from the United States, Italy and Spain. PBMCs, B-cell-depleted T cells, or T cells provided the cDNA or gDNA that made up the material.

Germline V CDR1 and CDR2: ENHRY, SYGVKD. The CDR3 length is 15 residues. The V end lost 6 bases, the J end lost 2 bases, and 13 bases lay between the germline ends. Original handling: Amplification of reference gene primers provided the estimated nucleated cell counts. The protocol was immunoSEQ multiplex PCR, while the TCRdb copy is restricted to in-frame clones and leaves out a portion. Clone size and V and J calls were adopted from that table, with D and trimming inferred from the DNA. This table has more than 150,000 clones, roughly nine tenths appearing once. The V and J genes are TRBV10-3 and TRBJ2-2; the D gene is possibly TRBD2 (6 bases). This receptor was identified in a middle-aged man with acute or convalescent COVID-19. Source material: peripheral blood. DNA for the CDR3: TGTGCCATCAGCCTCGGAGGGTTAAACACCGGGGAGCTGTTTTTT. Its translation: CAISLGGLNTGELFF.